These T cell receptor beta chains were read from a single sample in a study of T cells in Graves' hyperthyroidism and ophthalmopathy. In TCRdb, the multiplex PCR reads were re-called with MiXCR into one record per CDR3 protein. This sample yields more than 500,000 distinct CDR3 sequences, of which just over 45% are seen a single time; 15% to 20% belongs to the top ten. Sample: peripheral blood or thyroid tissue (not recorded which). Source of these receptors: an adult woman with Graves' disease, either hyperthyroidism or ophthalmopathy (not recorded which). Both conserved end residues are part of each CDR3. A D gene is named only where the DNA matches it firmly. Clone size is shown for a subset of rows, as once, few, many or a class of expanded clone.

v_gene: TRBV6-5; j_gene: TRBJ2-7; d_gene: .; abundance: .; CDR3aa: CASSYSQRVPLEQYF; CDR3nt: TGTGCCAGCAGTTACTCGCAAAGGGTTCCCTTAGAGCAGTACTTC
v_gene: TRBV29-1; j_gene: TRBJ1-4; d_gene: .; abundance: .; CDR3aa: CSVDEKLFF; CDR3nt: TGCAGCGTCGATGAAAAACTGTTTTTT
v_gene: TRBV5-1; j_gene: TRBJ2-6; d_gene: TRBD1; abundance: many; CDR3aa: CASSLPQGGTGANVLTF; CDR3nt: TGCGCCAGCAGCTTGCCACAGGGGGGCACTGGGGCCAACGTCCTGACTTTC
v_gene: TRBV29-1; j_gene: TRBJ1-1; d_gene: .; abundance: .; CDR3aa: CSVYQTNTEAFF; CDR3nt: TGCAGCGTTTATCAGACGAACACTGAAGCTTTCTTT
v_gene: TRBV6-1; j_gene: TRBJ1-5; d_gene: .; abundance: .; CDR3aa: CASSELAGPNQPQHF; CDR3nt: TGTGCCAGCAGTGAACTAGCGGGACCCAATCAGCCCCAGCATTTT
v_gene: TRBV7-2; j_gene: TRBJ2-7; d_gene: .; abundance: many; CDR3aa: CASSPSVGTPEQYF; CDR3nt: TGTGCCAGCAGCCCCTCCGTGGGGACACCGGAGCAGTACTTC
v_gene: TRBV24-1; j_gene: TRBJ1-1; d_gene: .; abundance: few; CDR3aa: CATRDPGTEAFF; CDR3nt: TGTGCCACCAGAGATCCGGGGACTGAAGCTTTCTTT
v_gene: TRBV9; j_gene: TRBJ1-1; d_gene: TRBD1; abundance: .; CDR3aa: CASSARQGYTEAFF; CDR3nt: TGTGCCAGCAGCGCCCGACAGGGATACACTGAAGCTTTCTTT
v_gene: TRBV20-1; j_gene: TRBJ1-4; d_gene: .; abundance: many; CDR3aa: CSASNLGGGTNEKLFF; CDR3nt: TGCAGTGCTAGTAACCTCGGGGGGGGAACTAATGAAAAACTGTTTTTT
v_gene: TRBV12-3/TRBV12-4; j_gene: TRBJ2-7; d_gene: TRBD2; abundance: many; CDR3aa: CASSQTSGLYEQYF; CDR3nt: TGTGCCAGCAGTCAGACTAGCGGACTGTACGAGCAGTACTTC
v_gene: TRBV29-1; j_gene: TRBJ2-5; d_gene: .; abundance: .; CDR3aa: CSAGGQGETQYF; CDR3nt: TGCAGCGCCGGAGGCCAGGGCGAGACCCAGTACTTC
v_gene: TRBV5-1; j_gene: TRBJ2-5; d_gene: .; abundance: many; CDR3aa: CASSVGYQETQYF; CDR3nt: TGCGCCAGCAGCGTCGGATACCAAGAGACCCAGTACTTC
v_gene: TRBV20-1; j_gene: TRBJ2-6; d_gene: .; abundance: .; CDR3aa: CSAKLNLGYRANVLTF; CDR3nt: TGCAGTGCTAAGCTGAACCTAGGATACCGGGCCAACGTCCTGACTTTC
v_gene: TRBV6-5; j_gene: TRBJ1-5; d_gene: TRBD1; abundance: many; CDR3aa: CASSYQGAGQPQHF; CDR3nt: TGTGCCAGCAGTTACCAGGGGGCGGGCCAGCCCCAGCATTTT
v_gene: TRBV12-3/TRBV12-4; j_gene: TRBJ1-6; d_gene: .; abundance: many; CDR3aa: CASSLAAGDSPLHF; CDR3nt: TGTGCCAGCAGTTTAGCGGCAGGGGATTCACCCCTCCACTTT
v_gene: TRBV7-9; j_gene: TRBJ1-6; d_gene: .; abundance: .; CDR3aa: CASSPRGRDSPLHF; CDR3nt: TGTGCCAGCAGCCCCCGGGGAAGGGATTCACCCCTCCACTTT
v_gene: TRBV7-9; j_gene: TRBJ2-2; d_gene: .; abundance: many; CDR3aa: CASSSNSWGTRFSPGELFF; CDR3nt: TGTGCCAGCAGCTCCAACTCGTGGGGGACCCGCTTTTCCCCCGGGGAGCTGTTTTTT
v_gene: TRBV7-9; j_gene: TRBJ1-5; d_gene: TRBD1; abundance: .; CDR3aa: CASSSTGEGKPQHF; CDR3nt: TGTGCCAGCAGCTCAACAGGGGAAGGGAAGCCCCAGCATTTT
v_gene: TRBV11-2; j_gene: TRBJ2-5; d_gene: TRBD1; abundance: .; CDR3aa: CASSLDQRGLGETQYF; CDR3nt: TGTGCCAGCAGCTTAGATCAAAGGGGGCTCGGGGAGACCCAGTACTTC
v_gene: TRBV12-3/TRBV12-4; j_gene: TRBJ2-6; d_gene: .; abundance: .; CDR3aa: CASSLRAGVGANVLTF; CDR3nt: TGTGCCAGCAGTTTAAGGGCAGGGGTCGGGGCCAACGTCCTGACTTTC
v_gene: TRBV20-1; j_gene: TRBJ1-2; d_gene: .; abundance: many; CDR3aa: CSASGGSLWGYTF; CDR3nt: TGCAGTGCTAGTGGGGGTTCGCTTTGGGGCTACACCTTC
v_gene: TRBV7-8; j_gene: TRBJ1-2; d_gene: .; abundance: .; CDR3aa: CASSASGNYGYTF; CDR3nt: TGTGCCAGCAGCGCAAGCGGGAACTATGGCTACACCTTC
v_gene: TRBV6-1; j_gene: TRBJ1-3; d_gene: .; abundance: many; CDR3aa: CASSEGAGLDGNTIYF; CDR3nt: TGTGCCAGCAGTGAAGGAGCAGGGTTGGATGGAAACACCATATATTTT
v_gene: TRBV7-3; j_gene: TRBJ2-2; d_gene: .; abundance: .; CDR3aa: CASSLRGSGTGELFF; CDR3nt: TGTGCCAGCAGCTTAAGGGGGAGCGGGACCGGGGAGCTGTTTTTT
v_gene: TRBV9; j_gene: TRBJ1-1; d_gene: .; abundance: many; CDR3aa: CASSPGGTGDEMNTEAFF; CDR3nt: TGTGCCAGCAGCCCTGGGGGAACAGGAGATGAGATGAACACTGAAGCTTTCTTT
v_gene: TRBV25-1; j_gene: TRBJ2-1; d_gene: TRBD1; abundance: .; CDR3aa: CASSLAQGVNEQFF; CDR3nt: TGTGCCAGCAGTTTGGCCCAGGGGGTCAATGAGCAGTTCTTC
v_gene: TRBV14; j_gene: TRBJ2-5; d_gene: .; abundance: many; CDR3aa: CASSQFRETQYF; CDR3nt: TGTGCCAGCAGCCAATTTCGAGAGACCCAGTACTTC
v_gene: TRBV10-3; j_gene: TRBJ1-4; d_gene: .; abundance: .; CDR3aa: CAISDGTSIGEKLFF; CDR3nt: TGTGCCATCAGTGACGGGACTTCGATCGGTGAAAAACTGTTTTTT
v_gene: TRBV14; j_gene: TRBJ2-7; d_gene: .; abundance: .; CDR3aa: CASSQDVDIISYEQYF; CDR3nt: TGTGCCAGCAGCCAAGATGTGGACATTATCTCCTACGAGCAGTACTTC
v_gene: TRBV10-3; j_gene: TRBJ1-5; d_gene: .; abundance: .; CDR3aa: CAINTGPRGLLYQPQHF; CDR3nt: TGTGCCATCAATACGGGACCAAGGGGTCTCCTCTATCAGCCCCAGCATTTT
v_gene: TRBV10-2; j_gene: TRBJ2-2; d_gene: TRBD2; abundance: .; CDR3aa: CASSGGEGIGELFF; CDR3nt: TGCGCCAGCAGCGGAGGGGAGGGGATCGGGGAGCTGTTTTTT
v_gene: TRBV10-3; j_gene: TRBJ1-2; d_gene: TRBD1; abundance: .; CDR3aa: CAISQTGTDYGYTF; CDR3nt: TGTGCCATCAGTCAAACCGGGACAGACTATGGCTACACCTTC
v_gene: TRBV28; j_gene: TRBJ1-5; d_gene: .; abundance: few; CDR3aa: CASSLLRLGDSNQPQHF; CDR3nt: TGTGCCAGCAGTTTACTGCGACTTGGGGATAGCAATCAGCCCCAGCATTTT
v_gene: TRBV29-1; j_gene: TRBJ2-7; d_gene: .; abundance: many; CDR3aa: CSVDLNGQYF; CDR3nt: TGCAGCGTTGACTTGAATGGGCAGTACTTC
v_gene: TRBV6-2/TRBV6-3; j_gene: TRBJ2-7; d_gene: TRBD1; abundance: .; CDR3aa: CASRGDRRYF; CDR3nt: TGTGCCAGCAGGGGGGACAGGCGGTACTTC
v_gene: TRBV7-2; j_gene: TRBJ1-3; d_gene: TRBD1; abundance: few; CDR3aa: CASSPGGQGRRGNTIYF; CDR3nt: TGTGCCAGCAGCCCTGGGGGACAGGGCCGACGTGGAAACACCATATATTTT
v_gene: TRBV11-3; j_gene: TRBJ1-2; d_gene: TRBD1; abundance: .; CDR3aa: CASSSRGQDGYTF; CDR3nt: TGTGCCAGCAGCTCCCGGGGACAGGATGGCTACACCTTT
v_gene: TRBV2; j_gene: TRBJ2-5; d_gene: TRBD2; abundance: many; CDR3aa: CASGAGLRETQYF; CDR3nt: TGTGCCAGTGGGGCGGGACTAAGGGAGACCCAGTACTTC
v_gene: TRBV12-3/TRBV12-4; j_gene: TRBJ1-1; d_gene: .; abundance: .; CDR3aa: CASSLVTTFF; CDR3nt: TGTGCCAGCAGCTTAGTTACAACTTTCTTT
v_gene: TRBV5-1; j_gene: TRBJ2-2; d_gene: .; abundance: many; CDR3aa: CASSLGLTGNGELFF; CDR3nt: TGCGCCAGCAGCTTAGGACTCACGGGGAACGGGGAGCTGTTTTTT
v_gene: TRBV2; j_gene: TRBJ1-5; d_gene: .; abundance: once; CDR3aa: CASSEAERQQLMAGNQPQHF; CDR3nt: TGTGCCAGCAGTGAAGCGGAGCGCCAGCAGCTTATGGCTGGGAATCAGCCCCAGCATTTT
v_gene: TRBV2; j_gene: TRBJ1-2; d_gene: .; abundance: .; CDR3aa: CASSGQGSAGYTF; CDR3nt: TGTGCCAGCAGTGGGCAGGGTTCTGCGGGCTACACCTTC
v_gene: TRBV7-9; j_gene: TRBJ2-1; d_gene: TRBD2; abundance: .; CDR3aa: CASSPGLAGWGEQFF; CDR3nt: TGTGCCAGCAGCCCAGGACTAGCGGGATGGGGTGAGCAGTTCTTC
v_gene: TRBV6-1; j_gene: TRBJ1-6; d_gene: .; abundance: .; CDR3aa: CASSGTASSYNSPLHF; CDR3nt: TGTGCCAGCAGTGGGACAGCTAGCTCCTATAATTCACCCCTCCACTTT
v_gene: TRBV29-1; j_gene: TRBJ2-7; d_gene: TRBD2; abundance: many; CDR3aa: CSVVQGSWASGKYEQYF; CDR3nt: TGCAGCGTTGTTCAGGGGTCATGGGCTAGCGGGAAATACGAGCAGTACTTC
v_gene: TRBV4-1; j_gene: TRBJ1-5; d_gene: .; abundance: many; CDR3aa: CASSQLRSRPQHF; CDR3nt: TGCGCCAGCAGCCAACTCCGGTCTCGACCCCAGCATTTT
v_gene: TRBV15; j_gene: TRBJ1-2; d_gene: .; abundance: .; CDR3aa: CATSWGGAPNGYTF; CDR3nt: TGTGCCACCAGCTGGGGCGGGGCGCCGAATGGCTACACCTTC
v_gene: TRBV9; j_gene: TRBJ2-7; d_gene: TRBD1; abundance: .; CDR3aa: CASSGPGQGVYEQYF; CDR3nt: TGTGCCAGCAGCGGGCCTGGACAGGGGGTCTACGAGCAGTACTTC
v_gene: TRBV19; j_gene: TRBJ1-4; d_gene: .; abundance: .; CDR3aa: CASSGHEGEKLFF; CDR3nt: TGTGCCAGTAGTGGGCATGAGGGTGAAAAACTGTTTTTT
v_gene: TRBV27; j_gene: TRBJ2-7; d_gene: TRBD1; abundance: .; CDR3aa: CASSPGTGALRQYF; CDR3nt: TGTGCCAGCAGTCCCGGGACAGGAGCCCTAAGGCAGTACTTC
v_gene: TRBV10-3; j_gene: TRBJ2-2; d_gene: .; abundance: .; CDR3aa: CASNFGAPGELFF; CDR3nt: TGTGCCAGCAACTTCGGAGCGCCCGGGGAGCTGTTTTTT
v_gene: TRBV5-1; j_gene: TRBJ2-6; d_gene: TRBD1; abundance: few; CDR3aa: CASGQGTGGANVLTF; CDR3nt: TGCGCCAGCGGCCAGGGGACAGGGGGGGCCAACGTCCTGACTTTC
v_gene: TRBV5-1; j_gene: TRBJ1-2; d_gene: .; abundance: once; CDR3aa: CASSLELARRYTF; CDR3nt: TGCGCCAGCAGCCTCGAACTCGCCCGTCGCTACACCTTC
v_gene: TRBV30; j_gene: TRBJ1-5; d_gene: .; abundance: few; CDR3aa: CAWSKGGGNQPQHF; CDR3nt: TGTGCCTGGAGTAAAGGGGGAGGCAATCAGCCCCAGCATTTT
v_gene: TRBV29-1; j_gene: TRBJ2-2; d_gene: .; abundance: .; CDR3aa: CSVVLGNGNTGELFF; CDR3nt: TGCAGCGTTGTTTTGGGGAACGGGAACACCGGGGAGCTGTTTTTT
v_gene: TRBV7-3; j_gene: TRBJ1-6; d_gene: .; abundance: few; CDR3aa: CASSLGPEINSPLHF; CDR3nt: TGTGCCAGCAGCTTAGGCCCTGAAATAAATTCACCCCTCCACTTT
v_gene: TRBV2; j_gene: TRBJ1-2; d_gene: .; abundance: many; CDR3aa: CARSSGYYGYTF; CDR3nt: TGTGCCAGAAGTTCCGGGTACTATGGCTACACCTTC
v_gene: TRBV20-1; j_gene: TRBJ2-7; d_gene: .; abundance: .; CDR3aa: CSATYRAPYEQYF; CDR3nt: TGCAGTGCCACCTACAGAGCCCCCTACGAGCAGTACTTC
v_gene: TRBV10-3; j_gene: TRBJ2-5; d_gene: .; abundance: .; CDR3aa: CAISPRVRTQETQYF; CDR3nt: TGTGCCATCAGTCCAAGGGTCCGGACACAAGAGACCCAGTACTTC
v_gene: TRBV7-3; j_gene: TRBJ2-7; d_gene: .; abundance: .; CDR3aa: CASRQAGALPTEYF; CDR3nt: TGTGCCAGCAGACAGGCGGGGGCGCTGCCTACTGAGTACTTC